In its sample, the clone carrying this T cell receptor (beta chain) was seen a few times. Its antigen is not known. Library construction for TCR beta used iRepertoire HTBI primers and Arm-PCR of CDR3 regions. Using its own MiXCR run on the multiplex PCR reads, TCRdb lists one record per CDR3 protein. The sample lists fewer than 400,000 distinct CDR3 sequences, 20% occurring once. Time point reported: persistent/refractory GD, antithyroid drugs over 5 years with positive TRAb. Following extraction of RNA from PBMCs, that RNA was used to make the TCR library. American Thyroid Association guidelines defined how Graves' disease was diagnosed. V lost 0 bases and J 6 bases, leaving 12 bases between the germline ends. Germline loops: CDR1 DFQATT, CDR2 SNEGSKA (reference sequence). The CDR3 is made up of 14 amino acids. The data belong to a study of regulatory T cells in long-lasting Graves disease. Study information: The definition of persistent Graves' disease was over 5 years of antithyroid drugs with positive TSH receptor antibodies. Findings of the study overall: Favored usage of TRBV28, TRBJ1-2 and TRBJ2-5 was recorded in persistent disease.

Here the sequenced sample was peripheral blood mononuclear cells (PBMCs), taken when the disease was refractory, from a patient treated with antithyroid drugs. The source is a female donor with Graves disease. The rearrangement joins TRBV20-1 to TRBJ1-5, with unresolved D. The DNA of the CDR3 is TGCAGTGCTAGAGATGCGTCGGCAAGTCAGCCCCAGCATTTT. This encodes CSARDASASQPQHF.